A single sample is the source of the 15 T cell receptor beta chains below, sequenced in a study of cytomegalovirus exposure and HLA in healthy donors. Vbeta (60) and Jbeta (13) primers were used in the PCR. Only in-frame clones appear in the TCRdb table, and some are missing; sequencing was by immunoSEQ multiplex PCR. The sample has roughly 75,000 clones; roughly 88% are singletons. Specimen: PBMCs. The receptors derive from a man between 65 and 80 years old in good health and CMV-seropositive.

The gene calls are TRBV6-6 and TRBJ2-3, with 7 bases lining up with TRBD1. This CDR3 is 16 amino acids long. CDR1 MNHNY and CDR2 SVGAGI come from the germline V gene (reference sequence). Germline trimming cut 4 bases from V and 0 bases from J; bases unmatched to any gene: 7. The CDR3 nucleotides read TGTGCCAGCAGTTGGGACAGCACGTCTAGCACAGATACGCAGTATTTT. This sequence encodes CASSWDSTSSTDTQYF.

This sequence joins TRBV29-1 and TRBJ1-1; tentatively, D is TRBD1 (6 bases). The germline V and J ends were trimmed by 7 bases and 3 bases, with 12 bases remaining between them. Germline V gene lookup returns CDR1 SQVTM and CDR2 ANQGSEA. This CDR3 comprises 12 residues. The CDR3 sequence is CSAIRGDTEAFF. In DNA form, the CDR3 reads TGCAGCGCGATCAGGGGAGACACTGAAGCTTTCTTT. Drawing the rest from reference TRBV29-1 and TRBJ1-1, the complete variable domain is SAVISQKPSRDICQRGTSLTIQCQVDSQVTMMFWYRQQPGQSLTLIATANQGSEATYESGFVIDKFPISRPNLTFSTLTVSNMSPEDSSIYLCSAIRGDTEAFFGQGTRLTVV.

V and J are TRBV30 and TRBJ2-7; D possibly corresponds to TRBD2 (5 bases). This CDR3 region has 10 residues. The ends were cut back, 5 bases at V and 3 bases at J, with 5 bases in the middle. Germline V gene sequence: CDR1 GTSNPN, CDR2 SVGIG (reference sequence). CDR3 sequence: CAWGSYEQYF. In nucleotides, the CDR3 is TGTGCCTGGGGGAGCTACGAGCAGTACTTC. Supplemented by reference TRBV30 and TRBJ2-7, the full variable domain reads SQTIHQWPATLVQPVGSPLSLECTVEGTSNPNLYWYRQAAGRGLQLLFYSVGIGQISSEVPQNLSASRPQDRQFILSSKKLLLSDSGFYLCAWGSYEQYFGPGTRLTVT.

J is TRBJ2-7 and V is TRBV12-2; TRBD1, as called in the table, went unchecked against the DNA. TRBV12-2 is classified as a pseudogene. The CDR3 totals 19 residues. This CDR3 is CASRSPGGRGLWFVGEQYF. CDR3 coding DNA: TGTGCAAGTCGCTCACCCGGAGGCAGGGGGCTTTGGTTCGTCGGCGAGCAGTACTTC.

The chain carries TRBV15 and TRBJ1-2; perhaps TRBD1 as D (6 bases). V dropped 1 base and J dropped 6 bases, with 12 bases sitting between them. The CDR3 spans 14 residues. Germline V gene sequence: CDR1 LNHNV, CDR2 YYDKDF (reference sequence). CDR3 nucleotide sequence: TGTGCCACCAGCAGAGCCCAAACAGGGAATGGCTACACCTTC. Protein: CATSRAQTGNGYTF.

CDR3 residues: CASSLPLVAPTMSPFF. CDR3 sequence (DNA): TGTGCCAGCAGTCTACCCCTAGTAGCTCCTACAATGAGCCCCTTCTTC. J is TRBJ2-1 and V is TRBV2, with D hard to call. The CDR3 is 16 amino acids. Per germline, CDR1 SNHLY and CDR2 FYNNEI. With 5 bases removed from V and 16 bases from J, the gap between germline ends came to 30 bases. Complete variable domain (other parts from reference TRBV2 and TRBJ2-1): EPEVTQTPSHQVTQMGQEVILRCVPISNHLYFYWYRQILGQKVEFLVSFYNNEISEKSEIFDDQFSVERPDGSNFTLKIRSTKLEDSAMYFCASSLPLVAPTMSPFFGPGTRLTVL.

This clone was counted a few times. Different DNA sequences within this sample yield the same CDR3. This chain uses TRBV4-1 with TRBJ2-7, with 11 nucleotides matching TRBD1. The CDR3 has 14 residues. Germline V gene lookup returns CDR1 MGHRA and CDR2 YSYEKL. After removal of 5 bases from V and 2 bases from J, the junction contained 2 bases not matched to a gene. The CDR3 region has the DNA TGCGCCAGCAGCTTGGGACAGGGGGCCTACGAGCAGTACTTC. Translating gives CASSLGQGAYEQYF.

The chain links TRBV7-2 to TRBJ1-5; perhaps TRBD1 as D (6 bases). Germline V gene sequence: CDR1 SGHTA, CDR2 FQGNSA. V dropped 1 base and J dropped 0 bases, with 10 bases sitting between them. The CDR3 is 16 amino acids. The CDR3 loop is CASSLVTGNSNQPQHF. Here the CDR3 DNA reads TGTGCCAGCAGCTTAGTTACAGGGAATAGCAATCAGCCCCAGCATTTT.

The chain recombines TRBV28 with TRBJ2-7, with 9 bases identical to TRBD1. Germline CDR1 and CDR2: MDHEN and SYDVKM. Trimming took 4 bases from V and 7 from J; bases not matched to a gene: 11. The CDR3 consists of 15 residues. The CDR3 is CASSSAGTGSREQYF. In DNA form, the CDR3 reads TGTGCCAGCAGTTCGGCCGGGACAGGGAGTAGGGAGCAGTACTTC. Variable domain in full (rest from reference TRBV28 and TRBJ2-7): DVKVTQSSRYLVKRTGEKVFLECVQDMDHENMFWYRQDPGLGLRLIYFSYDVKMKEKGDIPEGYSVSREKKERFSLILESASTNQTSMYLCASSSAGTGSREQYFGPGTRLTVT.

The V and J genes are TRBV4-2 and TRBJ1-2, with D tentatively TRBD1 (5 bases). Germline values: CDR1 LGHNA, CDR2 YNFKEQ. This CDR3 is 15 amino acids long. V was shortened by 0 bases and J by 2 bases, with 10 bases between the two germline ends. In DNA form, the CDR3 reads TGTGCCAGCAGCCAAGATTGGGGGGGGAACTATGGCTACACCTTC. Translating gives CASSQDWGGNYGYTF.

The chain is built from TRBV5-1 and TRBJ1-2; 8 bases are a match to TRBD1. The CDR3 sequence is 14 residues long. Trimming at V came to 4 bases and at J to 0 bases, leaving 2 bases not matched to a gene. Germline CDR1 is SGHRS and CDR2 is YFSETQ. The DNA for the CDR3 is TGCGCCAGCAGCGGGGGACAGGCTAACTATGGCTACACCTTC. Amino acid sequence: CASSGGQANYGYTF.

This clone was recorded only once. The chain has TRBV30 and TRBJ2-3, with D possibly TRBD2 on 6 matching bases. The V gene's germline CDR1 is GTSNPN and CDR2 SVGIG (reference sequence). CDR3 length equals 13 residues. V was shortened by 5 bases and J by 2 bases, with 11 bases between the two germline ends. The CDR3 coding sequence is TGTGCCTGGGAGGAGGGATACACAGATACGCAGTATTTT. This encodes CAWEEGYTDTQYF.

The CDR3: CATSRDRGWSGGIQETQYF. The DNA of the CDR3 is TGTGCCACCAGCAGAGATAGGGGTTGGAGCGGGGGGATCCAAGAGACCCAGTACTTC. This chain connects TRBV15 to TRBJ2-5; 9 bases agree with TRBD2. CDR3 length equals 19 residues. The trim removed 0 bases at V and 1 base at J, leaving 12 bases unmatched. CDR1 and CDR2 from the germline V gene are LNHNV and YYDKDF (reference sequence).

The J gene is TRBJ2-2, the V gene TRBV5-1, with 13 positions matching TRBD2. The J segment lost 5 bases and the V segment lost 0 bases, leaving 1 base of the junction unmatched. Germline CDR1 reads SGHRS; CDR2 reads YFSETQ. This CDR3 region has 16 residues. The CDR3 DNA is TGCGCCAGCAGCTTGGGACTAGCGGGAGGTACCGGGGAGCTGTTTTTT. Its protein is CASSLGLAGGTGELFF.

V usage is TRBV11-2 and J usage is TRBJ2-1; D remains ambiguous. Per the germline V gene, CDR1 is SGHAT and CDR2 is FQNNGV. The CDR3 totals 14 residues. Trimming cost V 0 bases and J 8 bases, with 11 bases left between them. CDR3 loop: CASSLDFSFDEQFF. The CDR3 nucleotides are TGTGCCAGCAGCTTAGATTTTAGCTTCGATGAGCAGTTCTTC.